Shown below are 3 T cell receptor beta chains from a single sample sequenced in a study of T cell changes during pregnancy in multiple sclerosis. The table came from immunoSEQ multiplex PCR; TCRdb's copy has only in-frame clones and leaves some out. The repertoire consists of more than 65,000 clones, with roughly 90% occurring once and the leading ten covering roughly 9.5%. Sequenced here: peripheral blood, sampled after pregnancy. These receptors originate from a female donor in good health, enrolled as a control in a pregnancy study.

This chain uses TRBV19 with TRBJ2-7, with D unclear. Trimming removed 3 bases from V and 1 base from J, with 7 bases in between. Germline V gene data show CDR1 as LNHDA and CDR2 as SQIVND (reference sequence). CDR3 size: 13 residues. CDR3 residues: CASSIRVSYEQYF. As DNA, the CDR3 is TGTGCCAGTAGTATTCGGGTGTCCTACGAGCAGTACTTC.

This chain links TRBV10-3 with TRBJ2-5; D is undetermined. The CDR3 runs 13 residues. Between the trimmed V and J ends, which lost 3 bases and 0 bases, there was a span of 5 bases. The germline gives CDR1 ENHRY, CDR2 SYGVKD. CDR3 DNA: TGTGCCATCAGTGACGGGTACCAAGAGACCCAGTACTTC. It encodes CAISDGYQETQYF.

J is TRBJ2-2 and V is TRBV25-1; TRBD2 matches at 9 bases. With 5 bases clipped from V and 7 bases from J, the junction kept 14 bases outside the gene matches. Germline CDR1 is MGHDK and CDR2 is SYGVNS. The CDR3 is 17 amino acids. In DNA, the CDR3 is TGTGCCAGCAGTCCCCTCGGCCGCGGGGGGGCGGACGGGGAGCTGTTTTTT. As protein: CASSPLGRGGADGELFF.